This T cell receptor (beta chain) stems from a study of cytomegalovirus exposure and HLA in healthy donors. General observations from the study: Across donors, most TCRs were seen rarely, yet some public ones were widespread. In the 100 to 150 validation repertoires, just under 95% of cluster scores exceeded 0, per a later analysis. The authors confirmed in vitro that a few CMV-associated chains were specific for CMV antigens.

Only in-frame clones appear in the TCRdb table, and some are missing; sequencing was by immunoSEQ multiplex PCR. This table holds roughly 70,000 clones, approximately 96% found once. Looked up from germline, CDR1 is MNHEY and CDR2 is SVGAGI. The V and J ends lost 10 bases and 2 bases respectively, with 11 bases between them. This CDR3 contains 12 residues. A remark on this clone: Its matching antigen is unknown.

The clonotype was recovered from a woman under 30 in good health and CMV-seropositive. The V gene is TRBV6-5, the J gene TRBJ1-2; D is undetermined. The sequenced sample was PBMCs. The chain's CDR3 is CATLEPNYGYTF. The DNA for the CDR3 is TGTGCCACCTTAGAACCCAACTATGGCTACACCTTC.